Included here is one TCR beta chain sequence, with context. Its binding antigen is unknown. No qualities accompany the bases; no much larger clone lies one base away. Trimming accounts for 6 bases at V and 3 bases at J, while the number of junction bases matched to no gene is 5. The CDR3 spans 14 residues, from the cysteine through the phenylalanine. The read is trimmed to its CDR3 DNA, 42 bases read in frame from base 1. CDR1 MGHRA and CDR2 YSYEKL were looked up in the germline V gene. This sample was included in a study of blood T cells in healthy people across ages (dated by TCRdb to between 2015 and 2017). About the investigation overall: In model experiments, template switching captured roughly one uniquely barcoded TCR beta cDNA molecule for every two T cells. The study measured age-related changes in TCR beta repertoire diversity using deep sequencing normalized with unique cDNA molecular identifiers. Four age groups were formed from the donors: young (average 16 years), middle-aged (just under 40), aged (about 68) and long-lived (82). To avoid experimental bias, donors of different ages were distributed randomly across sequencing lanes. Two additional independent replicas of 1 million unique cDNA reads from the same blood draw were analyzed for two donors (one aged 18 to 30 and one aged 80 or older). What the research found in general, with its limitations: Observed TCR beta diversity correlated strongly with the percentage of naive T cells measured by flow cytometry. Because the CMV infection status of the donors was unknown, age-related changes in expanded clonotypes may potentially have been confounded. Conclusive comparison of naive and antigen-experienced compartments was prevented by the profiling of bulk unsorted PBMCs. Compared with the aged group, the long-lived group had more naive CD4+ T cells, fewer expanded clones and increased TCR diversity, a pattern suggesting age selection. As age increased, observed TCR beta diversity per million T cells dropped in a roughly linear way, and a significant reduction was already evident by age 40. Total diversity estimates from one million sequenced T cells were considered lower bounds and underestimates.

The donors were some 39 Caucasian individuals from Russia, aged 6 to 90 years, who were systemically healthy. Each donor gave about 9.7 milliliters of peripheral blood, drawn into EDTA-treated Vacutainer tubes. PBMCs were isolated by Ficoll-Paque density-gradient centrifugation, with at least 6 million obtained per sample. Trizol reagent was used to extract total RNA from PBMCs, with at least 5.5 micrograms per sample. For every donor, an aliquot of PBMCs went through flow cytometry to measure the percentages of naive CD45RAhigh/CD27high T cells. Library preparation was by 5' RACE. The instrument given in TCRdb is Illumina HiSeq 2500. A second PCR of about 6 to 12 cycles was performed with a sample-barcoded 5' primer and a J-beta primer mix. A template-switch 5' adaptor carrying 12 random nucleotides introduced a unique molecular identifier onto each TCR beta cDNA molecule. Each sample yielded at least 2.5 million CDR3-containing paired-end reads. First-strand cDNA was synthesized from all RNA with the Mint cDNA synthesis kit, primed by a TRBC-specific oligonucleotide. All cDNA was treated with uracil-DNA glycosylase and then went through a first 18-cycle PCR with the universal primers M1SS and BC2_uni_R. The study's processing was this. Each sample was normalized by randomly selecting 1 million high-quality reads, each carrying a distinct molecular identifier. Reads with shared molecular identifiers were discarded instead of being binned into consensus sequences. MiTCR, run with a Q25 quality threshold and the strictest error-elimination algorithm, handled CDR3 identification, clonotype clustering and error correction. A nonparametric unseen species model with Euler transformation was used to estimate lower-bound total TCR beta diversity. TCRdb reprocessed the public reads (quality trimming at Q25 with fastp, clone calling with MiXCR) and kept in-frame beta chains. Under each unique CDR3 protein, matching rows form one entry showing the most common genes and DNA. These V and J calls originate from TCRdb's pipeline instead of the authors' own analysis. This sample is represented by about 1.8 million distinct CDR3 sequences; 49% of them were singletons. Around 2.1% of the sample comes from the top ten.

The sequenced sample was blood. The sequence links TRBV4-1 to TRBJ1-1; TRBD1 matches 9 bases in the middle. This TCR was recovered from a woman in her thirties or forties in good health. The DNA sequence is given as TGCGCCAGCAGTGACAGACAGGGGGACACTGAAGCTTTCTTT. This encodes CASSDRQGDTEAFF.